A single sample gave rise to the 25 T cell receptor beta chains below, sequenced in a study of blood T cell repertoires in COVID-19. Method: immunoSEQ multiplex PCR; TCRdb's copy keeps in-frame clones and lacks some. This sample carries around 49,000 clones, roughly 80% of them seen once, and the ten largest clones take around 5.4%. The sequenced material came from PBMCs or T cells enriched from blood (not recorded which). Receptor source: a woman aged 50 to 65 with acute COVID-19.

This chain links TRBV12-3 or TRBV12-4 with TRBJ2-1; D gene uncertain. V was shortened by 4 bases and J by 9 bases, with 10 bases between the two germline ends. The CDR3 loop spans 12 amino acids. CDR3 region: CASSYGNPEQFF. As DNA, the CDR3 is TGTGCCAGCAGTTATGGCAATCCTGAGCAGTTCTTC.

The genes are TRBV6-5 and TRBJ1-2, with TRBD1 matching over 8 bases. The CDR3 has 14 residues. Germline CDR1 MNHEY, CDR2 SVGAGI. V lost 6 bases, J lost 4 bases, and 7 bases stayed unmatched. DNA for the CDR3: TGTGCCAGCAGGAGAACACAGGGGGGCTATGGCTACACCTTC. It specifies CASRRTQGGYGYTF.

The DNA of the CDR3 is TGTGCCACCAGCGGGGGACAGGGTCCCTCCTACGAGCAGTACTTC. Its translation: CATSGGQGPSYEQYF. The chain is built from TRBV15 and TRBJ2-7; TRBD1 agrees at 9 bases. The CDR3 is 15 residues long. V gave up 5 bases and J gave up 0 bases; unmatched junction bases: 5. Germline assignment: CDR1 LNHNV and CDR2 YYDKDF (reference sequence).

The V gene is TRBV3-1 (or the pseudogene TRBV3-2), the J gene TRBJ2-1; 9 nucleotides match TRBD1. Trimming cost V 4 bases and J 1 base; bases outside gene matches: 2. CDR1 LGHDT and CDR2 YNNKEL come from the germline V gene (reference sequence). The CDR3 has 15 amino acids. The CDR3 region has the DNA TGTGCCAGCAGCCCGGACAGGGGTTCCTACAATGAGCAGTTCTTC. The encoded protein is CASSPDRGSYNEQFF.

This CDR3 is CASTGTGGPLEQYF. CDR3 in DNA: TGTGCCAGCACCGGGACAGGGGGCCCCCTCGAGCAGTACTTC. The chain joins TRBV7-9 to TRBJ2-7; 12 positions agree with TRBD1. V gave up 7 bases and J gave up 6 bases; unmatched junction bases: 7. This CDR3 comprises 14 residues. Germline CDR1 reads SEHNR; CDR2 reads FQNEAQ (reference sequence).

This clone was observed a handful of times. At one boundary the junction diverges from the germline segment, which might be a read error. The V and J genes are TRBV5-1 and TRBJ1-2, with 9 bases that match TRBD1. Germline assignment: CDR1 SGHRS and CDR2 YFSETQ. The CDR3 length is 13 residues. The chain's CDR3 is CASSLGQGDGYTF. The CDR3 DNA is TGCGCCAGCAGTTTGGGACAGGGCGACGGCTACACCTTC.

This clone has only one observation. V usage is TRBV5-1 and J usage is TRBJ2-2; TRBD2 agrees at 9 bases. Germline CDR1 is SGHRS and CDR2 is YFSETQ. After removal of 1 base from V and 3 bases from J, the junction contained 4 bases not matched to a gene. This CDR3 has 16 residues. The CDR3 nucleotides read TGCGCCAGCAGCTTGAGGACTAGCGCAGACACCGGGGAGCTGTTTTTT. Translation gives CASSLRTSADTGELFF.

This clone was counted a few times. V usage is TRBV7-3 and J usage is TRBJ1-2, with TRBD1 matching 10 bases. The CDR3 has 15 residues. The germline V gene encodes CDR1 SGHTA and CDR2 FQGTGA. V lost 5 bases and J lost 4; bases outside the gene matches: 7. The CDR3 bases are TGTGCCAGCAGCCCCGGACAGGGGGGTTTCTATGGCTACACCTTC. It translates to CASSPGQGGFYGYTF.

This rearrangement joins TRBV6-1 to TRBJ1-2; possible D gene TRBD1, 5 bases. Trimming took off 2 bases at V and 7 bases at J, with 11 bases between the two ends. Germline V CDR1 and CDR2: MNHNS, SASEGT. This CDR3 region has 13 residues. This CDR3 is CASSEWQGTGYTF. The CDR3 nucleotides are TGTGCCAGCAGTGAATGGCAGGGTACTGGCTACACCTTC.

The chain combines TRBV10-3 with TRBJ2-3; 7 bases are shared with TRBD2. Looked up from germline, CDR1 is ENHRY and CDR2 is SYGVKD. The V segment lost 2 bases and the J segment 4 bases; nucleotides outside the gene matches: 6. CDR3 length equals 15 residues. CDR3 nucleotides: TGTGCCATCAGTGAGACCTGGGGGGGTCCAGATACGCAGTATTTT. It is translated as CAISETWGGPDTQYF.

The V gene is TRBV19, the J gene TRBJ1-2, with D perhaps TRBD1 (5 bases). The CDR3 contains 14 residues. CDR1 is LNHDA, CDR2 SQIVND, per germline (reference sequence). V lost 1 base and J lost 7, with 13 bases in between. CDR3 residues: CASSIGGLGSGYTF. DNA for the CDR3: TGTGCCAGTAGTATAGGGGGCCTGGGCAGTGGCTACACCTTC.

The chain recombines TRBV2 with TRBJ2-7, with no clear D. Germline CDR1 SNHLY, CDR2 FYNNEI. The length of the CDR3 is 11 residues. V lost 7 bases, J lost 2 bases, and 6 bases lay in between. CDR3 sequence reads: CASTQTYEQYF. The CDR3 bases are TGTGCCAGCACCCAAACCTACGAGCAGTACTTC. Full variable domain (missing parts from reference TRBV2 and TRBJ2-7): EPEVTQTPSHQVTQMGQEVILRCVPISNHLYFYWYRQILGQKVEFLVSFYNNEISEKSEIFDDQFSVERPDGSNFTLKIRSTKLEDSAMYFCASTQTYEQYFGPGTRLTVT.

This clone was counted between two and nine times. The chain carries TRBV4-2 and TRBJ1-2, with D uncertain. The V end lost 1 base, the J end lost 1 base, and 13 bases lay between the germline ends. The CDR3 is 16 amino acids. CDR1 LGHNA and CDR2 YNFKEQ come from the germline V gene. The CDR3 protein is CASSQVQSPFNYGYTF. CDR3 in DNA: TGTGCCAGCAGCCAAGTGCAAAGCCCATTTAACTATGGCTACACCTTC.

The chain couples TRBV28 to TRBJ2-7, with D possibly being TRBD2 (6 bases). The germline V gene has CDR1 MDHEN and CDR2 SYDVKM. The CDR3 totals 15 residues. With 5 bases removed from V and 3 bases from J, the gap between germline ends came to 17 bases. CDR3 sequence (DNA): TGTGCCAGCAGTGAGGGTGGAGGGAAGAGCTACGAGCAGTACTTC. Amino acid sequence: CASSEGGGKSYEQYF.

This clone was observed a single time. V is TRBV5-1 and J is TRBJ2-7; weak D call: TRBD1 (5 bases). V lost 0 bases to trimming and J lost 2 bases, with 12 bases between them. Germline CDR1 reads SGHRS; CDR2 reads YFSETQ. The CDR3 length is 15 residues. The CDR3 region has the DNA TGCGCCAGCAGCTTGGGTCCGGACACAACCTACGAGCAGTACTTC. This gives the protein CASSLGPDTTYEQYF.

The V call is TRBV2, the J call TRBJ2-5; D not certain. Between the trimmed V and J ends, which lost 5 bases and 2 bases, there was a span of 3 bases. This CDR3 is 11 amino acids long. In germline, CDR1 is SNHLY, CDR2 FYNNEI. CDR3 protein: CASSSQETQYF. The CDR3 nucleotides are TGTGCCAGCAGTTCGCAAGAGACCCAGTACTTC.

This chain connects TRBV7-3 to TRBJ1-1, with D maybe TRBD1 (6 bases). V lost 5 bases, J lost 8 bases, and 9 bases lay in between. CDR1 is SGHTA, CDR2 FQGTGA, per germline. This CDR3 has 11 amino acids. CDR3 region: CASSGDREAFF. CDR3 sequence (DNA): TGTGCCAGCAGCGGCGACAGGGAAGCTTTCTTT.

Comments on this clone: An end of the junction differs from the germline gene, which may be a read error. The chain is built from TRBV28 and TRBJ2-1; weak D call: TRBD2 (6 bases). Germline V gives CDR1 MDHEN, CDR2 SYDVKM. The CDR3 sequence is 14 residues long. The CDR3 spells CASSLLFGGNEQFF. CDR3 DNA: TGTGCCAGCAGCTTATTGTTCGGGGGCAATGAGCAGTTCTTC.

The rearrangement joins TRBV3-1 (or the pseudogene TRBV3-2) to TRBJ2-3; 10 bases align to TRBD2. The germline gives CDR1 LGHDT, CDR2 YNNKEL (reference sequence). The trim removed 4 bases at V and 2 bases at J, leaving 21 bases unmatched. There are 21 residues in the CDR3. CDR3 sequence: CASSPASNFLAGGRNTDTQYF. CDR3 sequence (DNA): TGTGCCAGCAGCCCGGCGTCGAACTTCTTAGCGGGGGGCAGAAACACAGATACGCAGTATTTT.

This chain connects TRBV2 to TRBJ1-6; D is perhaps TRBD1 (5 bases). Germline CDR1 SNHLY, CDR2 FYNNEI. The CDR3 sequence is 15 residues long. Trimming cost V 8 bases and J 5 bases, with 16 bases left between them. CDR3 DNA sequence: TGTGCCAGCGGACAAGAGTTAACCCATAATTCACCCCTCCACTTT. This codes for CASGQELTHNSPLHF.

The rearrangement links TRBV30 to TRBJ2-7; weak D call: TRBD1 (5 bases). The CDR3 contains 14 residues. V was shortened by 4 bases and J by 7 bases, with 20 bases between the two germline ends. Germline CDR1 GTSNPN, CDR2 SVGIG (reference sequence). In nucleotides, the CDR3 is TGTGCCTGGACTCCTGTACAGGCGTCTGGGGAGCAGTACTTC. Protein product: CAWTPVQASGEQYF.

The chain combines TRBV19 with TRBJ2-2; D may be TRBD1 (5 bases). V lost 7 bases, J lost 0 bases, and 15 bases lay in between. This CDR3 is 16 amino acids long. Germline CDR1 LNHDA, CDR2 SQIVND (reference sequence). The CDR3 DNA is TGTGCCAGTACGCCCCAGGGATTCGCGAACACCGGGGAGCTGTTTTTT. Protein product: CASTPQGFANTGELFF.

The chain couples TRBV11-3 to TRBJ2-3; tentative D call: TRBD1 (5 bases). The V end was cut by 1 base, the J end by 0 bases, with 8 bases between. Germline CDR1 is SGHNT and CDR2 is YENEEA. The CDR3 consists of 15 residues. CDR3 region: CASSLGDSSTDTQYF. For the CDR3, the DNA is TGTGCCAGCAGCTTAGGTGACAGTAGCACAGATACGCAGTATTTT.

The V gene is TRBV11-1, the J gene TRBJ1-1; D is unclear. Germline V lookup: CDR1 SGHAT, CDR2 FQDESV (reference sequence). V dropped 1 base and J dropped 2 bases, with 5 bases sitting between them. This CDR3 comprises 13 residues. The CDR3 bases are TGTGCCAGCAGCTTAGTACTAAACACTGAAGCTTTCTTT. Translation: CASSLVLNTEAFF.

This clone appeared a single time. The chain uses TRBV6-5 and TRBJ2-7; 7 bases are a match to TRBD1. The V and J ends lost 2 bases and 2 bases, in that order; junction bases with no gene match: 6. There are 15 residues in the CDR3. The V gene's germline CDR1 is MNHEY and CDR2 SVGAGI. Here the CDR3 reads CASSYQSQGAYEQYF. DNA of the CDR3: TGTGCCAGCAGTTACCAATCGCAGGGGGCCTACGAGCAGTACTTC.